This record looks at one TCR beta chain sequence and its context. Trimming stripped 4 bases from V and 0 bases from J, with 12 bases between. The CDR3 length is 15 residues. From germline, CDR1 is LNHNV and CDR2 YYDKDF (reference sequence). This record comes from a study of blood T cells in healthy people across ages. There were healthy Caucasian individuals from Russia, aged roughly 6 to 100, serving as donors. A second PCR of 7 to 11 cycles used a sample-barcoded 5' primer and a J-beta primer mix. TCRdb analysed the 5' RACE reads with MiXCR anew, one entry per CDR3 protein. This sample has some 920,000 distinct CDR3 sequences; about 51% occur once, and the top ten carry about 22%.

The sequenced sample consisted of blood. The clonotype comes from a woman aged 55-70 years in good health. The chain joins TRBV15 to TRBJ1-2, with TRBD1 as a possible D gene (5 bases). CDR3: CATSTRDGSNYGYTF. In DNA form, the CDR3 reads TGTGCCACCAGCACCCGGGACGGCTCTAACTATGGCTACACCTTC.